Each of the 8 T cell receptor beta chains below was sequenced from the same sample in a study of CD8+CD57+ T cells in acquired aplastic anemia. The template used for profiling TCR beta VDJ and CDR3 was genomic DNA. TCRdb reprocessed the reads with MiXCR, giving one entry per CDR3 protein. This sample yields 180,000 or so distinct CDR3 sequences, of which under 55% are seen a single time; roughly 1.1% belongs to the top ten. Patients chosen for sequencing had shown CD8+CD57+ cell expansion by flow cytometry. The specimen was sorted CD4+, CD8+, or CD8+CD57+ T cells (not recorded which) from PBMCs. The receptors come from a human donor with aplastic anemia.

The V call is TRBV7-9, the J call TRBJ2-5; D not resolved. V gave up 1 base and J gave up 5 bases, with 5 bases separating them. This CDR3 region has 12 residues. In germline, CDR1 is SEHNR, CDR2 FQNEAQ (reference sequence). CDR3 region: CASSLGPETQYF. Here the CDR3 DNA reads TGTGCCAGCAGCTTAGGGCCTGAGACCCAGTACTTC.

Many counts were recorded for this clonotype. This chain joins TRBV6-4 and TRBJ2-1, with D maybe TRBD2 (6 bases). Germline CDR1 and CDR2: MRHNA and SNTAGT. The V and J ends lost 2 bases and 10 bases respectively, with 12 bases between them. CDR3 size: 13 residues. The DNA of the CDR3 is TGTGCCAGCAGTGACCGACCTGGGAGGGAGCAGTTCTTC. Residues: CASSDRPGREQFF.

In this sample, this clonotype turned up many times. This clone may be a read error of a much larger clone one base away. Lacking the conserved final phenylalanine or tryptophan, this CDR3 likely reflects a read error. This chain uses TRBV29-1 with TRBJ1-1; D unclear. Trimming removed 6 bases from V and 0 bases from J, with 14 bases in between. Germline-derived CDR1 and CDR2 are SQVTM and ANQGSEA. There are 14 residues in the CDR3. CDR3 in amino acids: CSVRTVMLNTEAFS. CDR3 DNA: TGCAGCGTGAGGACTGTTATGTTGAACACTGAAGCTTTCTCT.

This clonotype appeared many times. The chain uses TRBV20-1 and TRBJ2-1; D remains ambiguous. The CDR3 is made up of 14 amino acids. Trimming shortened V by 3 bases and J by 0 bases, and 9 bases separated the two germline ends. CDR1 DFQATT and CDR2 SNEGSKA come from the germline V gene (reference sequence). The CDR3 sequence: CSASSRTSYNEQFF. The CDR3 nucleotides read TGCAGTGCTAGCTCGCGGACCTCCTACAATGAGCAGTTCTTC.

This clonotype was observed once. The CDR3, as DNA: TGTGCCAGCGGACGGGGGTCGAGCTATAATTCACCCCTCCACTTT. Translation gives CASGRGSSYNSPLHF. The chain is built from TRBV2 and TRBJ1-6, with a possible D match to TRBD1 (5 bases). This CDR3 comprises 15 residues. CDR1 and CDR2 (germline): SNHLY, FYNNEI. V lost 8 bases to trimming and J lost 3 bases, with 14 bases between them.

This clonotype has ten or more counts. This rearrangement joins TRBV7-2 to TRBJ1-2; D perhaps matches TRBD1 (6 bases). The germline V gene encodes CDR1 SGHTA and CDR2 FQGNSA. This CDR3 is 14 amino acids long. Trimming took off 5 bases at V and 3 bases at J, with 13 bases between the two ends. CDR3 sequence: CASSRGGLDYGYTF. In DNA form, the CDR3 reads TGTGCCAGCAGCCGTGGGGGCCTGGACTATGGCTACACCTTC.

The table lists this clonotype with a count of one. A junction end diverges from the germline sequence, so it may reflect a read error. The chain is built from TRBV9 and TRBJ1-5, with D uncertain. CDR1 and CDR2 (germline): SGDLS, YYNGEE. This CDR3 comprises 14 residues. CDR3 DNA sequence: TGCGCCAGCAGTGGCTCAGGAGGCAATCAGCCCCAGCATTTT. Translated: CASSGSGGNQPQHF.

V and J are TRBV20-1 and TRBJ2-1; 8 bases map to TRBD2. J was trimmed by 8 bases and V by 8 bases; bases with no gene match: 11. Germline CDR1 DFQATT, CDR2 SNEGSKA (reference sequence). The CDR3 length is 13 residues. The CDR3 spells CSTGTSFIDEQFF. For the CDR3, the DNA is TGCAGTACCGGGACTAGTTTCATCGATGAGCAGTTCTTC.